Each of the 27 T cell receptor beta chains below was sequenced from the same sample in a study of radiotherapy plus CTLA-4 blockade in lung cancer. The table came from immunoSEQ multiplex PCR; TCRdb's copy has only in-frame clones and leaves some out. The top ten hold approximately 4.1% of the sample, which has roughly 66,000 clones, about 83% seen once. Material: peripheral blood, obtained from a patient treated with radiotherapy plus ipilimumab. The receptors were gathered from a human donor with non-small cell lung cancer who had a partial response to radiotherapy plus ipilimumab.

This sequence joins TRBV7-3 and TRBJ1-1; maybe TRBD1 (5 bases). The CDR3 length is 16 residues. V gave up 1 base and J gave up 6 bases, with 18 bases separating them. The germline V gene encodes CDR1 SGHTA and CDR2 FQGTGA. This chain's CDR3 is CASSLNFRGRNPEAFF. CDR3 nucleotides: TGTGCCAGCAGCTTAAATTTTAGGGGCCGCAATCCTGAAGCTTTCTTT.

This chain connects TRBV11-2 to TRBJ1-3; D call uncertain. Trimming removed 0 bases at V and 4 bases at J, with 4 bases between. The germline gives CDR1 SGHAT, CDR2 FQNNGV. The CDR3 extends over 13 amino acids. The CDR3 bases are TGTGCCAGCAGCTTAGACCCAGGAAACACCATATATTTT. Its protein product is CASSLDPGNTIYF.

The CDR3 sequence: CASSQTRGTGVVETQYF. The CDR3 DNA reads as TGTGCCAGCAGCCAGACCCGCGGGACAGGGGTGGTGGAGACCCAGTACTTC. V gene TRBV11-2 combines with J gene TRBJ2-5; TRBD1 aligns across 10 bases. The V gene end was trimmed by 5 bases and the J gene end by 5 bases; junction bases not matched to a gene: 14. The germline gives CDR1 SGHAT, CDR2 FQNNGV. The CDR3 has 17 amino acids. Combining the CDR3 with reference TRBV11-2 and TRBJ2-5 gives the whole variable domain EAGVAQSPRYKIIEKRQSVAFWCNPISGHATLYWYQQILGQGPKLLIQFQNNGVVDDSQLPKDRFSAERLKGVDSTLKIQPAKLEDSAVYLCASSQTRGTGVVETQYFGPGTRLLVL.

This clone was detected once. CDR3 in amino acids: CAWSAGLYNEQFF. CDR3 in DNA: TGTGCCTGGAGCGCGGGACTTTACAATGAGCAGTTCTTC. V gene TRBV30 combines with J gene TRBJ2-1, with D possibly matching TRBD2 (6 bases). Trimming removed 3 bases from V and 4 bases from J, with 10 bases in between. Germline V gives CDR1 GTSNPN, CDR2 SVGIG (reference sequence). The CDR3 sequence is 13 residues long.

This clone occurred once. This rearrangement joins TRBV9 to TRBJ2-3; weak D call: TRBD2 (7 bases). CDR1 is SGDLS, CDR2 YYNGEE, per germline. This CDR3 comprises 18 residues. V lost 0 bases, J lost 4 bases, and 21 bases lay in between. The CDR3 bases are TGTGCCAGCAGCGTAGGTGGGTCGGGGGGCAAGGGCGCAGATACGCAGTATTTT. It encodes CASSVGGSGGKGADTQYF.

Concerning this clone: Other DNA sequences in the same sample also yield this CDR3. The chain uses TRBV27 and TRBJ1-5, with a possible D match to TRBD1 (6 bases). Trimming cost V 6 bases and J 1 base, with 10 bases left between them. The CDR3 runs to 14 residues. Germline V lookup: CDR1 MNHEY, CDR2 SMNVEV (reference sequence). CDR3 DNA: TGTGCCAGCAGCTCCACAGGGAGCAATCAGCCCCAGCATTTT. Amino acid sequence: CASSSTGSNQPQHF.

The chain recombines TRBV27 with TRBJ2-1; 8 bases are a match to TRBD1. Germline trimming cut 3 bases from V and 5 bases from J; bases unmatched to any gene: 0. The germline V gene has CDR1 MNHEY and CDR2 SMNVEV (reference sequence). The CDR3 totals 13 residues. The CDR3 coding sequence is TGTGCCAGCAGTTTGGACAGGGACAATGAGCAGTTCTTC. Its protein product is CASSLDRDNEQFF.

The chain links TRBV28 to TRBJ1-5, with a possible D match to TRBD1 (6 bases). Germline assignment: CDR1 MDHEN and CDR2 SYDVKM. This CDR3 comprises 13 residues. Trimming stripped 6 bases from V and 3 bases from J, with 9 bases between. The CDR3 DNA follows: TGTGCCAGCAGGACAGGTACCAATCAGCCCCAGCATTTT. Residues: CASRTGTNQPQHF.

In DNA, the CDR3 is TGTGCCAGCAGTACAGGAGACGGGGGTCAGCCCCAGCATTTT. This codes for CASSTGDGGQPQHF. The chain links TRBV6-6 to TRBJ1-5; D is perhaps TRBD1 (5 bases). With 5 bases removed from V and 6 bases from J, the gap between germline ends came to 14 bases. Germline-derived CDR1 and CDR2 are MNHNY and SVGAGI (reference sequence). The CDR3 spans 14 residues.

The rearrangement joins TRBV27 to TRBJ1-5, with 11 bases identical to TRBD1. Trimming took 5 bases from V and 5 from J; bases not matched to a gene: 5. Per germline, CDR1 MNHEY and CDR2 SMNVEV (reference sequence). The CDR3 sequence is 15 residues long. The CDR3 reads CASSTGTGGHQPQHF. The DNA for the CDR3 is TGTGCCAGCAGTACTGGGACAGGGGGACATCAGCCCCAGCATTTT.

This chain links TRBV6-6 with TRBJ1-1; D might be TRBD1 (6 bases). Germline CDR1 reads MNHNY; CDR2 reads SVGAGI (reference sequence). The CDR3 consists of 16 residues. V lost 2 bases to trimming and J lost 8 bases, with 21 bases between them. The CDR3 DNA follows: TGTGCCAGCAGTTACACCGGGACACCCGACTTTTTAGAAGCTTTCTTT. Protein sequence: CASSYTGTPDFLEAFF.

The chain combines TRBV19 with TRBJ2-6, with TRBD1 identical over 10 bases. Trimming at V came to 3 bases and at J to 1 base, leaving 6 bases not matched to a gene. Looked up from germline, CDR1 is LNHDA and CDR2 is SQIVND (reference sequence). The CDR3 covers 18 residues. The CDR3 spells CASSMPDRGRSGANVLTF. The CDR3 DNA is TGTGCCAGTAGTATGCCTGACAGGGGGCGGTCTGGGGCCAACGTCCTGACTTTC.

The V and J genes are TRBV11-2 and TRBJ2-3; D is ambiguous. CDR1 and CDR2 from the germline V gene are SGHAT and FQNNGV. This CDR3 contains 12 residues. Trimming removed 0 bases at V and 6 bases at J, with 4 bases between. CDR3 bases: TGTGCCAGCAGCTTAGATGCGGATACGCAGTATTTT. Protein product: CASSLDADTQYF.

This clone is a singleton in its sample. V is TRBV28 and J is TRBJ1-1; 9 positions agree with TRBD1. This CDR3 contains 14 residues. Germline V CDR1 and CDR2: MDHEN, SYDVKM. J gave up 7 bases and V 6 bases, and 9 bases lay outside the gene matches. The CDR3 loop is CASRGQGRGGEAFF. The DNA of the CDR3 is TGTGCCAGCAGGGGACAGGGTAGGGGGGGTGAAGCTTTCTTT.

CDR3 sequence (DNA): TGTGCCAGTATGGTCAGGTCTGGGGCCAACGTCCTGACTTTC. This translates into CASMVRSGANVLTF. This chain links TRBV19 with TRBJ2-6; D is ambiguous. Looked up from germline, CDR1 is LNHDA and CDR2 is SQIVND (reference sequence). Trimming removed 7 bases from V and 1 base from J, with 8 bases in between. The CDR3 length is 14 residues.

The rearrangement uses TRBV4-1 and TRBJ1-1; TRBD1 agrees at 12 bases. After removal of 3 bases from V and 1 base from J, the junction contained 9 bases not matched to a gene. The CDR3 sequence is 18 residues long. Germline loops: CDR1 MGHRA, CDR2 YSYEKL. CDR3 sequence (DNA): TGCGCCAGCAGCCACGCTGGGACAGGGGGCAGGACGAACACTGAAGCTTTCTTT. The encoded protein is CASSHAGTGGRTNTEAFF.

The chain combines TRBV7-2 with TRBJ2-5, with 8 bases identical to TRBD2. CDR3 length equals 15 residues. Germline-derived CDR1 and CDR2 are SGHTA and FQGNSA. V dropped 7 bases and J dropped 5; count of bases not matched to a gene: 12. The CDR3 is CASTRDGGAGETQYF. CDR3 nucleotide sequence: TGTGCCAGCACCCGAGACGGGGGGGCAGGGGAGACCCAGTACTTC.

The V call is TRBV29-1, the J call TRBJ2-7; D remains ambiguous. The CDR3 totals 11 residues. With 4 bases removed from V and 2 bases from J, the gap between germline ends came to 6 bases. CDR1 SQVTM and CDR2 ANQGSEA come from the germline V gene. The chain's CDR3 is CSVARAYEQYF. The CDR3 nucleotides read TGCAGCGTTGCACGGGCCTACGAGCAGTACTTC.

V gene TRBV7-3 combines with J gene TRBJ1-1, with 10 bases that match TRBD1. The CDR3 is 15 residues long. Germline V gives CDR1 SGHTA, CDR2 FQGTGA. V trimming: 4 bases; J trimming: 3 bases; junction bases outside the gene matches: 5. The CDR3 spells CASSYRQGADTEAFF. The CDR3 DNA reads TGTGCCAGCAGCTACCGACAGGGGGCTGACACTGAAGCTTTCTTT.

V and J are TRBV7-7 and TRBJ2-2, with a tentative D call TRBD2 (7 bases). The V and J ends lost 4 bases and 10 bases respectively, with 13 bases between them. The CDR3 has 13 amino acids. Germline lookup yields CDR1 SSHAT and CDR2 FNYEAQ (reference sequence). CDR3 amino acids: CASSWPGGTELFF. The CDR3 coding sequence is TGTGCCAGCAGCTGGCCGGGGGGCACGGAGCTGTTTTTT.

This rearrangement joins TRBV9 to TRBJ2-2, with a weak D call TRBD2 (6 bases). The CDR3 is 16 amino acids. V lost 1 base to trimming and J lost 1 base, with 11 bases between them. Germline V lookup: CDR1 SGDLS, CDR2 YYNGEE. For the CDR3, the DNA is TGTGCCAGCAGCGTATCCACGGGAGTGAACACCGGGGAGCTGTTTTTT. This gives the protein CASSVSTGVNTGELFF.

The rearrangement uses TRBV6-1 and TRBJ1-1; 7 bases match TRBD1. With V trimmed by 4 bases and J by 1 base, 3 bases remained unmatched. Per germline, CDR1 MNHNS and CDR2 SASEGT. This CDR3 has 14 amino acids. Written as DNA, the CDR3 is TGTGCCAGCAGTGTAGCAGGGGGGAACACTGAAGCTTTCTTT. It yields the protein CASSVAGGNTEAFF.

The CDR3 coding sequence is TGTGCCAGCAGCCTAGCGGGAGGTAAAGATACGCAGTATTTT. Its translation: CASSLAGGKDTQYF. The J gene is TRBJ2-3, the V gene TRBV27, with 11 bases that match TRBD2. The CDR3 runs to 14 residues. Germline CDR1 is MNHEY and CDR2 is SMNVEV (reference sequence). After removal of 6 bases from V and 5 bases from J, the junction contained 4 bases not matched to a gene.

The V gene is TRBV27, the J gene TRBJ2-2; D unresolved. Trimming cost V 5 bases and J 1 base, with 5 bases left between them. There are 13 residues in the CDR3. Germline V gene sequence: CDR1 MNHEY, CDR2 SMNVEV (reference sequence). This CDR3 reads CASSRGNTGELFF. The DNA for the CDR3 is TGTGCCAGCAGTCGCGGGAACACCGGGGAGCTGTTTTTT.

The rearrangement uses TRBV19 and TRBJ1-1; 8 bases agree with TRBD1. This CDR3 has 14 amino acids. Germline V CDR1 and CDR2: LNHDA, SQIVND (reference sequence). V shed 7 bases, J shed 5 bases, and the junction held 9 bases outside the gene matches. The CDR3 region is CASISDRGETEAFF. DNA for the CDR3: TGTGCCAGTATTAGCGACAGGGGTGAAACTGAAGCTTTCTTT.

This chain uses TRBV6-5 with TRBJ2-7; unclear D gene. Germline V gives CDR1 MNHEY, CDR2 SVGAGI. V was trimmed by 0 bases and J by 5 bases, leaving 5 bases between them. The CDR3 is made up of 12 amino acids. CDR3 bases: TGTGCCAGCAGTTACTCGGCCCACGAGCAGTACTTC. Residues: CASSYSAHEQYF.

J is TRBJ2-1 and V is TRBV7-2, with D hard to call. The CDR3 contains 14 residues. CDR1 is SGHTA and CDR2 is FQGNSA in the germline V gene. V shed 4 bases and J shed 6 bases, with 13 bases lying between them. The CDR3 loop reads CASSSRVSSNEQFF. CDR3 in DNA: TGTGCCAGCAGCTCTCGAGTGTCGTCCAATGAGCAGTTCTTC.